These 20 T cell receptor beta chains were sequenced from one sample in a study of T cells after yellow fever vaccination. TCRdb re-derived calls from the 5' RACE reads in MiXCR, one entry per CDR3 protein. The sample consists of around 500,000 distinct CDR3 sequences, around a fifth of them appearing once. Sample: PBMCs, taken more than 20 days after the first yellow fever vaccination. Receptor source: a man younger than 30 who received the YFV17D yellow fever vaccine.

The V gene is TRBV4-1, the J gene TRBJ1-1; tentatively, D is TRBD1 (5 bases). Germline assignment: CDR1 MGHRA and CDR2 YSYEKL. There are 14 residues in the CDR3. Trimming left V 3 bases short and J 0 bases short, with 8 bases between. CDR3 DNA: TGCGCCAGCAGCCAGGGCAGGGTGAACACTGAAGCTTTCTTT. The encoded protein is CASSQGRVNTEAFF.

The V and J genes are TRBV29-1 and TRBJ2-1; no firm D call. The CDR3 is 17 amino acids. Trimming removed 0 bases from V and 6 bases from J, with 21 bases in between. Germline V lookup: CDR1 SQVTM, CDR2 ANQGSEA. This chain's CDR3 is CSVEESGRITVGNEQFF. The CDR3 DNA sequence: TGCAGCGTTGAAGAATCGGGTCGGATTACGGTCGGCAATGAGCAGTTCTTC.

The chain links TRBV29-1 to TRBJ1-1; D is unclear. The germline CDR1 and CDR2 sequences are SQVTM and ANQGSEA. The CDR3 covers 15 residues. The V end lost 8 bases, the J end lost 1 base, and 20 bases lay between the germline ends. The DNA of the CDR3 is TGCAGCTCCTCTTTGGTAGGTTGGAGGAACACTGAAGCTTTCTTT. Its protein is CSSSLVGWRNTEAFF.

This clonotype has ten or more counts. This chain connects TRBV4-1 to TRBJ2-7; possible D gene TRBD2, 7 bases. Germline V gene data show CDR1 as MGHRA and CDR2 as YSYEKL. This CDR3 has 16 residues. V was cut by 0 bases and J by 0 bases, with 12 bases left in between. As DNA, the CDR3 is TGCGCCAGCAGCCAAGAGGAGCGGGACAACTCCTACGAGCAGTACTTC. Protein product: CASSQEERDNSYEQYF.

The chain joins TRBV4-3 to TRBJ1-1, with D hard to call. V dropped 4 bases and J dropped 6 bases, with 15 bases sitting between them. Germline V lookup: CDR1 LGHNA, CDR2 YSLEER. This CDR3 is 14 amino acids long. The CDR3 is CASSLESSGAEAFF. The CDR3 bases are TGCGCCAGCAGCCTCGAGAGTTCAGGCGCTGAAGCTTTCTTT.

The J gene is TRBJ2-3, the V gene TRBV7-9, with TRBD1 identical over 11 bases. The CDR3 loop spans 16 amino acids. CDR1 and CDR2 (germline): SEHNR, FQNEAQ (reference sequence). Germline trimming cut 5 bases from V and 3 bases from J; bases unmatched to any gene: 7. The CDR3 region is CASSPWDRGFTDTQYF. CDR3 bases: TGTGCCAGCAGCCCCTGGGACAGGGGGTTTACAGATACGCAGTATTTT.

There are many counts of this clonotype. The V and J genes are TRBV24-1 and TRBJ1-2, with TRBD1 as a possible D gene (5 bases). CDR1 and CDR2 (germline): KGHDR, SFDVKD. The CDR3 has 14 amino acids. The germline V and J ends were trimmed by 4 bases and 3 bases, with 11 bases remaining between them. For the CDR3, the DNA is TGTGCCACCAGTGAATCCGGGACCGACTATGGCTACACCTTC. Its translation is CATSESGTDYGYTF.

This clonotype was observed a single time. This chain joins TRBV14 and TRBJ2-7; TRBD1 might be the D (5 bases). The CDR3 is made up of 14 amino acids. Looked up from germline, CDR1 is SGHDN and CDR2 is FVKESK. V shed 4 bases and J shed 1 base, with 11 bases lying between them. The CDR3 DNA sequence: TGTGCCAGCAGCCTTGCCAGACAGTCCTACGAGCAGTACTTC. It yields the protein CASSLARQSYEQYF.

J is TRBJ1-6 and V is TRBV6-5; D possibly corresponds to TRBD1 (6 bases). Germline-derived CDR1 and CDR2 are MNHEY and SVGAGI. The CDR3 spans 13 residues. The V gene lost 6 bases and the J gene lost 8 bases, with 11 bases spanning the gap. The CDR3 reads CASSGQPDSPLHF. The DNA of the CDR3 is TGTGCCAGCAGCGGACAGCCTGATTCACCCCTCCACTTT.

V and J are TRBV27 and TRBJ1-3; no definite D call. CDR3 length: 13 amino acids. Between the trimmed V and J ends, which lost 6 bases and 1 base, there was a span of 7 bases. The germline V gene encodes CDR1 MNHEY and CDR2 SMNVEV (reference sequence). CDR3 DNA sequence: TGTGCCAGCAGGTTAAGTTCTGGAAACACCATATATTTT. Translation: CASRLSSGNTIYF.

The chain links TRBV6-1 to TRBJ2-3, with unresolved D. Trimming shortened V by 5 bases and J by 2 bases, and 14 bases separated the two germline ends. Germline values: CDR1 MNHNS, CDR2 SASEGT. The CDR3 extends over 15 amino acids. The CDR3 region is CASSISTIPTDTQYF. Here the CDR3 DNA reads TGTGCCAGCAGTATATCCACTATTCCCACAGATACGCAGTATTTT.

The chain carries TRBV5-5 and TRBJ2-7, with 7 bases that match TRBD1. Trimming took 10 bases from V and 2 from J; bases not matched to a gene: 12. The germline V gene encodes CDR1 SGHKS and CDR2 YYEKEE (reference sequence). This CDR3 has 14 amino acids. CDR3: CASESGTAPYEQYV. CDR3 nucleotides: TGTGCCTCGGAGTCCGGGACAGCTCCCTACGAGCAGTACGTC.

This clonotype was seen a handful of times. The chain carries TRBV4-1 and TRBJ1-3, with 11 bases that match TRBD1. J was trimmed by 1 base and V by 3 bases; bases with no gene match: 11. The CDR3 covers 19 residues. CDR1 is MGHRA and CDR2 is YSYEKL in the germline V gene. The CDR3 nucleotides read TGCGCCAGCAGCCACCCCCGGACAGGGGGCGAATCTTCTGGAAACACCATATATTTT. It yields the protein CASSHPRTGGESSGNTIYF.

The chain carries TRBV5-6 and TRBJ2-1, with TRBD1 matching over 7 bases. The length of the CDR3 is 14 residues. V shed 4 bases, J shed 7 bases, and the junction held 8 bases outside the gene matches. Germline values: CDR1 SGHDT, CDR2 YYEEEE. The CDR3 DNA reads TGTGCCAGCAGCGTTAGACAGGGTCGGAATGAGCAGTTCTTC. As protein: CASSVRQGRNEQFF. The full variable domain, with the rest looked up from reference TRBV5-6 and TRBJ2-1, is DAGVTQSPTHLIKTRGQQVTLRCSPKSGHDTVSWYQQALGQGPQFIFQYYEEEERQRGNFPDRFSGHQFPNYSSELNVNALLLGDSALYLCASSVRQGRNEQFFGPGTRLTVL.

The V call is TRBV7-2, the J call TRBJ1-3, with 7 nucleotides matching TRBD1. The germline gives CDR1 SGHTA, CDR2 FQGNSA. This CDR3 comprises 16 residues. J was trimmed by 4 bases and V by 3 bases; bases with no gene match: 9. CDR3 DNA sequence: TGTGCCAGCAGCTTGGCCCAGACAGGGCTCGGAAACACCATATATTTT. It specifies CASSLAQTGLGNTIYF.

This clonotype has ten or more counts. As DNA, the CDR3 is TGCGCCAGCAGGGCAGCGGGCGGAGCAGATACGCAGTATTTT. The encoded protein is CASRAAGGADTQYF. V usage is TRBV5-1 and J usage is TRBJ2-3, with D perhaps TRBD2 (6 bases). Looked up from germline, CDR1 is SGHRS and CDR2 is YFSETQ. Trimming pared 5 bases from V and 4 bases from J, leaving 14 bases between. CDR3 size: 14 residues.

This chain connects TRBV6-2 or TRBV6-3 to TRBJ1-2; the D gene is possibly TRBD1 (5 bases). Per the germline V gene, CDR1 is MNHEY and CDR2 is SVGEGT. The germline V and J ends were trimmed by 5 bases and 4 bases, with 17 bases remaining between them. The CDR3 is 15 amino acids. In nucleotides, the CDR3 is TGTGCCAGCAGTCGGCCCGGGGGGACGGTCTATGGCTACACCTTC. It translates to CASSRPGGTVYGYTF.

This clonotype was seen once. V gene TRBV6-5 combines with J gene TRBJ2-5, with D maybe TRBD2 (5 bases). CDR1 and CDR2 (germline): MNHEY, SVGAGI. CDR3 length: 14 residues. V lost 2 bases, J lost 5 bases, and 12 bases lay in between. CDR3 bases: TGTGCCAGCAGTTACGGGAGACTATCTGAGACCCAGTACTTC. This codes for CASSYGRLSETQYF.

This clonotype has only a few counts. The chain is built from TRBV10-3 and TRBJ2-5, with 9 bases aligning to TRBD1. The CDR3 runs to 16 residues. From germline, CDR1 is ENHRY and CDR2 SYGVKD. J was trimmed by 5 bases and V by 5 bases; bases with no gene match: 12. The chain's CDR3 is CAISPLPGQGMETQYF. The CDR3 nucleotides are TGTGCCATCAGTCCGCTGCCGGGACAGGGTATGGAGACCCAGTACTTC.

This clonotype occurred a few times. J is TRBJ2-2 and V is TRBV4-2; D is uncertain. Between the trimmed V and J ends, which lost 0 bases and 5 bases, there was a span of 16 bases. Germline V gives CDR1 LGHNA, CDR2 YNFKEQ. This CDR3 spans 17 amino acids. CDR3 DNA sequence: TGTGCCAGCAGCCAAGATCTTTGGCGCAGCCGGACCGGGGAGCTGTTTTTT. Amino acid sequence: CASSQDLWRSRTGELFF.